This T cell receptor beta chain stems from a study of tissue T cells after allogeneic stem cell transplantation (dated by TCRdb to 2021 to 2024). Study-level background: Over a roughly 3-year period, a research-autopsy study prospectively enrolled about 7 adult allo-HCT recipients who had steroid-refractory GVHD. Pre-transplant PBMCs were of recipient origin and were available from a handful of GVHD patients. All GVHD patients had gastrointestinal GVHD and received several lines of GVHD-directed therapy; a few also had skin involvement. The human arm was a prospective observational study without blinding or randomization. All GVHD patients received grafts from donors, several unmodified and three CD34-selected to deplete T cells. The study profiled TCR beta repertoires in many tissues obtained from research autopsies of patients with and without GVHD, and also in mouse models of GVHD. For viably preserved blood and marrow, CD3+ T cells were flow-sorted when cell numbers permitted, and smaller samples went directly to DNA extraction.

Receptors were amplified or captured by the immunoSEQ multiplex PCR assay. Adaptive Biotechnologies performed TCRbeta CDR3 sequencing at survey depth and reported CDR3 sequences, V/J genes, productive frequency, and template counts. Amplification of TCR beta CDR3 regions started from genomic DNA instead of RNA. In the source study's methods: Pairwise repertoire overlap between tissues was quantified with Jensen-Shannon divergence, where 1 means complete divergence and 0 identical. Tissues were grouped by single-linkage agglomerative hierarchical clustering of pairwise JSD values, and the clustering results were shown as dendrograms. GLIPH2 was applied to all patient samples using simulation_depth 1000, kmer_min_depth 3, and cdr3_length_cutoff 8, and only groups with more than two unique CDR3s were retained. In a standardized tissue-overlap score, Jaccard GLIPH-group overlap across patients was extrapolated to a standard repertoire size of 1000 clones. Linear mixed-effect models, with tissue included as a fixed effect and individual included as a random effect, were used to assess associations of diversity with clinical or experimental variables. TCRdb holds this immuneACCESS table with in-frame rearrangements only. Some clones are missing; in checked studies, unresolved V genes explain under half, and the rest has no known cause. V, J and clone size are taken as reported in that table, and D and trimming were inferred from the DNA itself. In all, the sample holds over 25,000 clones, and approximately 85% of those were seen once. Around 3.5% of the sample comes from the top ten.

The paper as a whole reports these results and caveats: Which tissue TCRs were alloreactive or antigen-specific was not determined in the study, and some of the clones might have been host cells that persisted. The patient cohort was small and varied clinically, and sampling depth was recognized as a limitation. Not many T cell clones showed up in more than one patient, yet clustering based on motifs uncovered repertoire signatures that were shared across patients in a tissue-specific way. In both patients and mice, T cells from blood and spleen covered only a limited part of the TCR repertoire found in tissues. Within patients, how anatomically similar tissues were was a major factor shaping TCR repertoire composition, regardless of disease or transplant status.

Per the publication, the time point label means: recipient (host-origin) PBMCs collected before allo-HCT. As to this clone: Its target antigen remains unknown. Per-base quality was not reported, and no clone a single base away is much larger than it.

This material consisted of blood, taken before transplantation. The TCR sequence derives from a woman aged 18-55 years who later had graft-versus-host disease after an allogeneic stem cell transplant.

The DNA is as follows: TGTGCCTGGAGTGCCCTCCTAGGCTCGCGCTATGGCTACACCTTC. The resulting protein is CAWSALLGSRYGYTF. The chain links TRBV30 with TRBJ1-2; the D gene cannot be named for sure. Sequences GTSNPN (CDR1) and SVGIG (CDR2) are obtained from the germline V gene (reference sequence). The CDR3 numbers 15 residues from cysteine through phenylalanine. The only DNA kept is the CDR3, 45 bases in frame from the first base. V loses 1 base, J loses 4 bases, and the germline ends lie 16 bases apart.